This TCR beta chain was retrieved from a study of T cells in Graves' hyperthyroidism and ophthalmopathy. Newly diagnosed hyperthyroidism patients aged 18 to 65 years had disease lasting under 2 months. From approximately 9.3 ml of fresh peripheral blood, PBMCs were isolated. There were TCR beta CDR3 regions amplified from RNA transcripts. When the TCR CDR3 underwent first-round RT-PCR, the HTBI primer set was used. TCRdb re-called the multiplex PCR reads with MiXCR, one entry per CDR3 protein. The table lists 550,000 to 650,000 distinct CDR3 sequences, approximately 14% of them singletons. V was clipped by 0 bases and J by 2 bases, with 16 bases between them. The germline V gene encodes CDR1 LNHNV and CDR2 YYDKDF (reference sequence). The CDR3 has 17 residues. This clonotype was seen ten or more times. Its antigen is as yet unknown. Study observations and caveats: The majority of expanded thyroid clonotypes above 0.001 also appeared in blood. Model-based prediction identified ophthalmopathy a median roughly 5.9 months prior to its onset.

The clonotype was recovered from a woman in her thirties with Graves' hyperthyroidism that later progressed to Graves' ophthalmopathy. Sequenced input: blood. This chain links TRBV15 with TRBJ2-5, with D possibly matching TRBD1 (5 bases). CDR3 DNA: TGTGCCACCAGCAGAGATCCGGCGACAGCAGATCAAGAGACCCAGTACTTC. Protein: CATSRDPATADQETQYF.